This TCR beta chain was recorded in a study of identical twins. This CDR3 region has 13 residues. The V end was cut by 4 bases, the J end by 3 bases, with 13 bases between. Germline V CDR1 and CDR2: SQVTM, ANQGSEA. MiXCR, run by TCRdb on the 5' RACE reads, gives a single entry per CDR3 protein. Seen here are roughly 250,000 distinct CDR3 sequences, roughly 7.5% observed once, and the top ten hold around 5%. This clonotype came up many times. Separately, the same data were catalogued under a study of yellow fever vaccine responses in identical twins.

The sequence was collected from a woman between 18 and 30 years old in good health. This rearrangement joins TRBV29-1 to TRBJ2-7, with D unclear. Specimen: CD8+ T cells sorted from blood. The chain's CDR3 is CSVVEKGGYEQYF. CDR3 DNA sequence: TGCAGCGTTGTCGAAAAAGGTGGCTACGAGCAGTACTTC.